What follows is one T cell receptor (beta chain) and its context. What it binds is not known. V lost 1 base, J lost 3 bases, and 3 bases stayed unmatched. The CDR3 spans 14 residues. CDR1 SEHNR and CDR2 FQNEAQ come from the germline V gene (reference sequence). Assay: immunoSEQ multiplex PCR; the TCRdb copy retains only in-frame clones and omits some. The sample consists of about 690,000 clones, about 90% of them appearing once. The sample originates from a study of shared clonotypes between healthy human individuals. Study conclusions and caveats: The low donor count limited represented genetic and exposure-history diversity. Clonotypes which were not shared had lower generation probabilities than clonotypes that all four donors shared.

Study donors comprised healthy, HIV-negative adults devoid of recent acute infection or vaccination. CD8 memory combined CD45RO+ cells with CCR7-negative CD45RA+ TemRA cells. The TCR was taken from a man aged 18 to 29 in good health. Some clones in this sample may be carry-over from other donors' samples. This chain joins TRBV7-9 and TRBJ2-7, with 7 bases matching TRBD2. Sequenced: memory CD8+ T cells from PBMCs. Subset described: CD45RO+ cells pooled with CCR7-negative TemRA cells. The CDR3 is CASSLVRGSYEQYF. The CDR3 DNA reads TGTGCCAGCAGCTTAGTCCGCGGGAGCTACGAGCAGTACTTC.